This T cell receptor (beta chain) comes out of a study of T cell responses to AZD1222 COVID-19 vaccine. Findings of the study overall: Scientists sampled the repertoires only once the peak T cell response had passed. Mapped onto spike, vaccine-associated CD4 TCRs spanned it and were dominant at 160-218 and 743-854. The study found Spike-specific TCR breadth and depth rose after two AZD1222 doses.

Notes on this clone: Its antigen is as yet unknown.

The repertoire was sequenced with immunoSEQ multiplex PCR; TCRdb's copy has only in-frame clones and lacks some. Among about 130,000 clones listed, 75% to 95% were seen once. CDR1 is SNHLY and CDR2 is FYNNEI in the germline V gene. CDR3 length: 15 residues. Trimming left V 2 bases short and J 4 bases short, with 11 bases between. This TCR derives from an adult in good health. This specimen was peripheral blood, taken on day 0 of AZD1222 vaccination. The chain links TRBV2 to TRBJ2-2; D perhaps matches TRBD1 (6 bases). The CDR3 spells CASSELGARTGELFF. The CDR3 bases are TGTGCCAGCAGTGAACTGGGGGCGCGCACCGGGGAGCTGTTTTTT.